These 27 T cell receptor beta chains originate from one sample sequenced in a study of T cell repertoires and HLA-DP antigens. Sequencing was performed with immunoSEQ multiplex PCR; in TCRdb, only in-frame clones are kept and a portion is missing. The data hold about 120,000 clones, with around 93% observed a single time. Their antigens remain unidentified. Sequenced material: CD4+ T cells from PBMCs. The receptors were gathered from a woman under 30 in good health and CMV-seronegative.

This chain uses TRBV28 with TRBJ2-1; 12 bases align to TRBD1. This CDR3 has 15 amino acids. Germline trimming cut 5 bases from V and 2 bases from J; bases unmatched to any gene: 1. CDR1 and CDR2 (germline): MDHEN, SYDVKM. CDR3: CASSRDRGPYNEQFF. The CDR3 bases are TGTGCCAGCAGTCGGGACAGGGGGCCCTACAATGAGCAGTTCTTC. The variable domain in full, completed from reference TRBV28 and TRBJ2-1, reads DVKVTQSSRYLVKRTGEKVFLECVQDMDHENMFWYRQDPGLGLRLIYFSYDVKMKEKGDIPEGYSVSREKKERFSLILESASTNQTSMYLCASSRDRGPYNEQFFGPGTRLTVL.

The rearrangement joins TRBV21-1 to TRBJ2-1; no DNA check was done on the table's D call, TRBD1. TRBV21-1 is marked as a pseudogene. The CDR3 covers 18 residues. Here the CDR3 reads CASSRHGPGQGLCDEQFF. CDR3 coding DNA: TGTGCCAGCAGCAGACATGGCCCCGGTCAGGGATTATGCGATGAGCAGTTCTTC.

CDR3 DNA: TGTGCCAGCAGCTGGTTGACTAGCGGGAGTTCCTACGAGCAGTACTTC. Its translation: CASSWLTSGSSYEQYF. The chain joins TRBV7-9 to TRBJ2-7, with TRBD2 matching 12 bases. This CDR3 region has 16 residues. Germline-derived CDR1 and CDR2 are SEHNR and FQNEAQ (reference sequence). Trimming removed 4 bases from V and 1 base from J; junction bases left unmatched: 5.

This clone has just one count. In nucleotides, the CDR3 is TGCGCCAGCAGCCAAGGGGATCAGCGGACAGAGCAGTTCTTC. It codes for CASSQGDQRTEQFF. The chain has TRBV4-3 and TRBJ2-1, with D perhaps assigned TRBD1 or TRBD2 (5 bases each). The V end lost 1 base, the J end lost 10 bases, and 14 bases lay between the germline ends. Germline V gives CDR1 LGHNA, CDR2 YSLEER. The CDR3 covers 14 residues.

The chain joins TRBV5-4 to TRBJ2-5, with 7 bases fitting TRBD1. The V and J ends lost 1 base and 2 bases, in that order; junction bases with no gene match: 2. There are 14 residues in the CDR3. CDR1 and CDR2 from the germline V gene are SGHNT and YYREEE (reference sequence). CDR3 loop: CASSLPGQQETQYF. The CDR3 nucleotides read TGTGCCAGCAGCTTGCCGGGACAGCAAGAGACCCAGTACTTC. The full variable domain, in which reference TRBV5-4 and TRBJ2-5 provide the parts outside the CDR3, is ETGVTQSPTHLIKTRGQQVTLRCSSQSGHNTVSWYQQALGQGPQFIFQYYREEENGRGNFPPRFSGLQFPNYSSELNVNALELDDSALYLCASSLPGQQETQYFGPGTRLLVL.

V usage is TRBV6-5 and J usage is TRBJ1-6, with no clear D. The V and J ends lost 2 bases and 1 base respectively, with 6 bases between them. The CDR3 runs 15 residues. Germline CDR1 is MNHEY and CDR2 is SVGAGI. The chain's CDR3 is CASSYEQSYNSPLHF. In DNA form, the CDR3 reads TGTGCCAGCAGTTACGAACAGTCCTATAATTCACCCCTCCACTTT.

The chain recombines TRBV11-2 with TRBJ2-3, with TRBD2 matching 11 bases. The CDR3 sequence is 15 residues long. V was clipped by 1 base and J by 10 bases; unmatched bases: 7. Germline CDR1 is SGHAT and CDR2 is FQNNGV. CDR3: CASSLVRLAGGSQYF. The CDR3 coding sequence is TGTGCCAGCAGCTTAGTGAGGCTAGCGGGGGGTTCGCAGTATTTT.

The chain is built from TRBV5-4 and TRBJ2-7; TRBD2 matches 9 bases. CDR1 SGHNT and CDR2 YYREEE come from the germline V gene (reference sequence). This CDR3 is built from 13 residues. With V trimmed by 3 bases and J by 2 bases, 0 bases remained unmatched. The CDR3 loop is CASSSSGTYEQYV. CDR3 in DNA: TGTGCCAGCAGCTCTAGCGGGACCTACGAGCAGTACGTC.

The chain has TRBV7-8 and TRBJ1-5, with 12 positions matching TRBD1. The germline V gene has CDR1 SGHVS and CDR2 FQNEAQ. The CDR3 consists of 17 residues. J lost 5 bases, V lost 4 bases, and 9 bases had no gene match. The CDR3 protein is CASSSQPGQGADQPQHF. Here the CDR3 DNA reads TGTGCCAGCAGCTCCCAGCCGGGACAGGGGGCGGATCAGCCCCAGCATTTT. The complete variable domain, with remaining parts taken from reference TRBV7-8 and TRBJ1-5, reads GAGVSQSPRYKVAKRGQDVALRCDPISGHVSLFWYQQALGQGPEFLTYFQNEAQLDKSGLPSDRFFAERPEGSVSTLKIQRTQQEDSAVYLCASSSQPGQGADQPQHFGDGTRLSIL.

This clone has just one count. The rearrangement joins TRBV11-2 to TRBJ1-3; 7 positions match TRBD1. V gave up 2 bases and J gave up 4 bases; unmatched junction bases: 17. Germline CDR1 SGHAT, CDR2 FQNNGV. CDR3 size: 19 residues. The CDR3 reads CASSLKQMWTGTDGNTIYF. Written as DNA, the CDR3 is TGTGCCAGCAGCTTAAAACAAATGTGGACCGGGACAGACGGAAACACCATATATTTT. The full variable domain, in which reference TRBV11-2 and TRBJ1-3 provide the parts outside the CDR3, is EAGVAQSPRYKIIEKRQSVAFWCNPISGHATLYWYQQILGQGPKLLIQFQNNGVVDDSQLPKDRFSAERLKGVDSTLKIQPAKLEDSAVYLCASSLKQMWTGTDGNTIYFGEGSWLTVV.

On this clone: The sample holds other DNA sequences that translate to the same CDR3. The chain joins TRBV11-2 to TRBJ2-5; D unclear. With 3 bases removed from V and 2 bases from J, the gap between germline ends came to 1 base. This CDR3 is built from 11 residues. Germline V gives CDR1 SGHAT, CDR2 FQNNGV. The CDR3 loop reads CASSFQETQYF. For the CDR3, the DNA is TGTGCCAGCAGCTTTCAAGAGACCCAGTACTTC.

The genes are TRBV7-3 and TRBJ2-2, with D perhaps matching TRBD2 (5 bases). The ends were cut back, 6 bases at V and 1 base at J, with 12 bases in the middle. In germline, CDR1 is SGHTA, CDR2 FQGTGA. The CDR3 length is 15 residues. The CDR3 DNA is TGTGCCAGCAGTACGGACGGGATGAACACCGGGGAGCTGTTTTTT. It translates to CASSTDGMNTGELFF.

The chain uses TRBV6-4 and TRBJ2-1; 11 bases align to TRBD2. Germline lookup yields CDR1 MRHNA and CDR2 SNTAGT. Trimming cost V 0 bases and J 10 bases; bases outside gene matches: 5. There are 15 residues in the CDR3. In DNA form, the CDR3 reads TGTGCCAGCAGTGACTCACTAGCGGGGGTGAGGGAGCAGTTCTTC. This sequence encodes CASSDSLAGVREQFF.

The chain couples TRBV25-1 to TRBJ2-4; TRBD1 matches 7 bases. The CDR3 consists of 13 residues. With V trimmed by 8 bases and J by 5 bases, 6 bases remained unmatched. The germline CDR1 and CDR2 sequences are MGHDK and SYGVNS. In nucleotides, the CDR3 is TGTGCCAGCGGGGAAGGGGGCGAAAACATTCAGTACTTC. Its translation: CASGEGGENIQYF.

The chain carries TRBV11-3 and TRBJ2-1, with a possible D match to TRBD2 (5 bases). The CDR3 loop spans 14 amino acids. CDR1 and CDR2 from the germline V gene are SGHNT and YENEEA. The germline V and J ends were trimmed by 2 bases and 7 bases, with 12 bases remaining between them. The CDR3 DNA reads as TGTGCCAGCAGCTTAATGGCTAGCTCAAATGAGCAGTTCTTC. It codes for CASSLMASSNEQFF.

V usage is TRBV7-3 and J usage is TRBJ1-1, with D uncertain. The CDR3 has 14 amino acids. The germline V gene has CDR1 SGHTA and CDR2 FQGTGA. Trimming shortened V by 5 bases and J by 4 bases, and 14 bases separated the two germline ends. CDR3 amino acids: CASSQGGSSTEAFF. Here the CDR3 DNA reads TGTGCCAGCAGCCAAGGTGGCAGTAGCACTGAAGCTTTCTTT.

The chain carries TRBV18 and TRBJ2-5; TRBD2 matches 10 bases. Germline values: CDR1 KGHSH, CDR2 LQKENI. The CDR3 length is 16 residues. With 1 base clipped from V and 0 bases from J, the junction kept 2 bases outside the gene matches. The CDR3, as DNA: TGTGCCAGCTCACCACTAGCGGGGGGAAACCAAGAGACCCAGTACTTC. Protein product: CASSPLAGGNQETQYF.

The V gene is TRBV5-4, the J gene TRBJ2-7; D is unclear. Trimming cost V 0 bases and J 2 bases, with 15 bases left between them. Looked up from germline, CDR1 is SGHNT and CDR2 is YYREEE (reference sequence). This CDR3 is built from 16 residues. CDR3 bases: TGTGCCAGCAGCTTGGGCTACCCGGTTGGGGCCTACGAGCAGTACTTC. Translating it yields CASSLGYPVGAYEQYF.

This clone was recorded only once. This chain links TRBV19 with TRBJ1-5; D call uncertain. Between the trimmed V and J ends, which lost 3 bases and 4 bases, there was a span of 13 bases. The length of the CDR3 is 15 residues. Germline V CDR1 and CDR2: LNHDA, SQIVND (reference sequence). For the CDR3, the DNA is TGTGCCAGTAGTATCAGAACGGAGGGAAATCAGCCCCAGCATTTT. Translated: CASSIRTEGNQPQHF.

This chain joins TRBV6-5 and TRBJ1-2; maybe TRBD1 (5 bases). CDR3 length: 15 amino acids. Germline CDR1 and CDR2: MNHEY and SVGAGI. V lost 2 bases and J lost 2, with 12 bases in between. The CDR3, as DNA: TGTGCCAGCAGTTACGGGGGGAGCTCCAACTATGGCTACACCTTC. Protein product: CASSYGGSSNYGYTF.

The V gene is TRBV19, the J gene TRBJ1-2; unclear D gene. The CDR3 runs to 18 residues. The V gene's germline CDR1 is LNHDA and CDR2 SQIVND (reference sequence). V shed 5 bases and J shed 8 bases, with 30 bases lying between them. The CDR3: CASSGLLAAGPSTWGYTF. The CDR3 bases are TGTGCCAGTAGTGGATTACTGGCGGCAGGTCCTTCAACCTGGGGCTACACCTTC.

The chain couples TRBV5-1 to TRBJ2-3, with TRBD2 identical over 8 bases. The germline CDR1 and CDR2 sequences are SGHRS and YFSETQ. V dropped 3 bases and J dropped 4; count of bases not matched to a gene: 7. CDR3 length: 15 residues. CDR3 region: CASSSRTGGADTQYF. Here the CDR3 DNA reads TGCGCCAGCAGCTCCAGGACCGGGGGGGCAGATACGCAGTATTTT. The variable domain in full, with the rest retrieved from reference TRBV5-1 and TRBJ2-3, is KAGVTQTPRYLIKTRGQQVTLSCSPISGHRSVSWYQQTPGQGLQFLFEYFSETQRNKGNFPGRFSGRQFSNSRSEMNVSTLELGDSALYLCASSSRTGGADTQYFGPGTRLTVL.

This sequence joins TRBV9 and TRBJ2-1; D may be TRBD1 (5 bases). Deletions cut 0 bases from V and 9 bases from J, with 13 bases between. The CDR3 is 14 amino acids. Germline V gene data show CDR1 as SGDLS and CDR2 as YYNGEE. CDR3 sequence reads: CASSVVQGTVEQFF. CDR3 DNA sequence: TGTGCCAGCAGCGTAGTGCAGGGAACAGTTGAGCAGTTCTTC.

The chain employs TRBV6-5 and TRBJ1-6; TRBD1 matches 7 bases. Germline V gene lookup returns CDR1 MNHEY and CDR2 SVGAGI. This CDR3 spans 14 amino acids. V shed 4 bases and J 5 bases; nucleotides not matched to a gene: 2. The CDR3 bases are TGTGCCAGCAGTTTTACAGGGGATAATTCACCCCTCCACTTT. This gives the protein CASSFTGDNSPLHF.

The rearrangement joins TRBV25-1 to TRBJ2-3, with 10 bases lining up with TRBD1. Trimming removed 2 bases from V and 2 bases from J; junction bases left unmatched: 10. This CDR3 has 18 residues. Per germline, CDR1 MGHDK and CDR2 SYGVNS. The CDR3 region has the DNA TGTGCCAGCAGTGAAGTGGGACAGGGGACTAGGGCCACAGATACGCAGTATTTT. As protein: CASSEVGQGTRATDTQYF.

The chain couples TRBV4-3 to TRBJ2-5; D might be TRBD2 (5 bases). CDR1 and CDR2 (germline): LGHNA, YSLEER. Trimming took off 0 bases at V and 4 bases at J, with 15 bases between the two ends. This CDR3 spans 16 amino acids. CDR3 residues: CASSQDLAFGRETQYF. CDR3 sequence (DNA): TGCGCCAGCAGCCAAGATCTAGCTTTTGGTAGAGAGACCCAGTACTTC.

The gene calls are TRBV6-5 and TRBJ1-2; 7 nucleotides match TRBD1. In germline, CDR1 is MNHEY, CDR2 SVGAGI. The CDR3 is 14 amino acids. J was trimmed by 4 bases and V by 9 bases; bases with no gene match: 11. The CDR3: CASFSTGTSYGYTF. CDR3 in DNA: TGTGCCAGTTTTTCGACAGGGACCTCCTATGGCTACACCTTC.